The TCR beta chain under discussion was sequenced for a study of T-cell memory formation after mild COVID-19. Study conclusions and caveats: Contracting CD4+ clones sat mainly in CM and EM; CD8+ in EMRA. Contracting clones from day 15 to 85 had balanced CD4/CD8; later expanders favoured CD4+. Confirmation of SARS-CoV-2 specificity was lacking for second-wave clones peaking day 37.

This CDR3 contains 13 residues. The germline gives CDR1 DFQATT, CDR2 SNEGSKA (reference sequence). Constant-segment primers served in 5'RACE that generated TCR alpha and TCR beta cDNA libraries bearing sample barcodes and UMIs. TCRdb re-called the 5' RACE reads through MiXCR, storing one row per CDR3 protein. The sample yields fewer than 250,000 distinct CDR3 sequences, around 27% seen once. This clonotype was counted a few times. The antigen is undetermined. Sequences were obtained from PBMCs or a T cell subset sorted from them (not recorded which). This TCR came from an adult woman who had mild COVID-19 (a few samples of this study predate the infection). Cell type and time point are not known. The chain links TRBV20-1 to TRBJ1-2; 9 nucleotides line up with TRBD1. Written as DNA, the CDR3 is TGCAGGGGGGCCGCCGGGACAGGGCTCGGCTACACCTTC. Amino acid sequence: CRGAAGTGLGYTF.